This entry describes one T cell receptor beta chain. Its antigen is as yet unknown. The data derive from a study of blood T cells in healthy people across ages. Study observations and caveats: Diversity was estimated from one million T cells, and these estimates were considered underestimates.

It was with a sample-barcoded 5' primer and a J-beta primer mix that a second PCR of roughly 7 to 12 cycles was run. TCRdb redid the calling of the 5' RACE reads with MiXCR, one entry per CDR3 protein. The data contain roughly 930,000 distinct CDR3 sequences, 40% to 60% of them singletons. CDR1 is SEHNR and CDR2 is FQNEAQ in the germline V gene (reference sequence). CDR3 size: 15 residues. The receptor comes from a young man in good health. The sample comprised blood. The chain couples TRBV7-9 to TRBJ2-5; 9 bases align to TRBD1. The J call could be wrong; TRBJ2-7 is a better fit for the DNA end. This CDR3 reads CASSEVGTGYHEQYF. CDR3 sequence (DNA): TGTGCCAGCAGCGAGGTCGGGACAGGGTACCACGAGCAGTACTTC.